Below are 7 T cell receptor beta chains sequenced from a single sample in a study of shared clonotypes between healthy human individuals. Sequenced by immunoSEQ multiplex PCR; TCRdb stores in-frame clones only, minus some. The table has roughly 2.5 million clones, around 94% seen once; the top ten hold 0.14%. The sequenced sample was naive CD4+ T cells sorted from blood. Subset in this sample: CD45RA+ positively selected. These receptors were collected from a man aged 18 to 30 in good health.

This chain links TRBV5-1 with TRBJ2-7, with TRBD2 identical over 13 bases. CDR1 and CDR2 from the germline V gene are SGHRS and YFSETQ. This CDR3 spans 15 amino acids. V shed 4 bases, J shed 6 bases, and the junction held 7 bases outside the gene matches. The CDR3 loop is CASSSWTSGSSEQYF. CDR3 coding DNA: TGCGCCAGCAGCAGCTGGACTAGCGGGAGTAGCGAGCAGTACTTC.

In regard to this clone: Distinct nucleotide sequences in the sample also encode this CDR3. The gene calls are TRBV5-1 and TRBJ1-5; D not resolved. V lost 0 bases and J lost 4, with 8 bases in between. The CDR3 loop spans 14 amino acids. Germline V gene lookup returns CDR1 SGHRS and CDR2 YFSETQ. CDR3 residues: CASSLDPSNQPQHF. The CDR3 DNA follows: TGCGCCAGCAGCTTGGACCCCTCAAATCAGCCCCAGCATTTT.

The chain uses TRBV11-3 and TRBJ2-2; TRBD1 matches 7 bases. The CDR3 has 13 amino acids. The trim removed 7 bases at V and 6 bases at J, leaving 5 bases unmatched. The V gene's germline CDR1 is SGHNT and CDR2 YENEEA. The DNA for the CDR3 is TGTGCCAGCACCGTACAGGGGTCCGGGGAGCTGTTTTTT. It encodes CASTVQGSGELFF.

The chain uses TRBV7-9 and TRBJ2-2; D is unresolved. Germline lookup yields CDR1 SEHNR and CDR2 FQNEAQ (reference sequence). Trimming pared 5 bases from V and 1 base from J, leaving 23 bases between. The length of the CDR3 is 19 residues. The CDR3 region has the DNA TGTGCCAGCAGCACAGCCCTCCGGGTAGGGTCTCTGAACACCGGGGAGCTGTTTTTT. It encodes CASSTALRVGSLNTGELFF.

This rearrangement joins TRBV16 to TRBJ1-2; 7 bases map to TRBD1. This CDR3 region has 15 residues. CDR1 is KGHSY and CDR2 is FQNENV in the germline V gene. Trimming cost V 3 bases and J 6 bases; bases outside gene matches: 10. The CDR3 reads CASSQRQGRGDGYTF. The DNA for the CDR3 is TGTGCCAGCAGCCAGCGACAGGGAAGAGGCGATGGCTACACCTTC.

The genes are TRBV19 and TRBJ2-1; either TRBD1 or TRBD2 may supply D (6 bases each). The CDR3 contains 15 residues. CDR1 is LNHDA, CDR2 SQIVND, per germline (reference sequence). V lost 7 bases to trimming and J lost 9 bases, with 22 bases between them. CDR3 nucleotides: TGTGCCAGTACCCACCCCGTCCGGGGGCGGAGTGAGCAGTTCTTC. It specifies CASTHPVRGRSEQFF.

The chain links TRBV6-5 to TRBJ2-3; D unclear. Trimming removed 5 bases from V and 0 bases from J, with 9 bases in between. CDR1 MNHEY and CDR2 SVGAGI come from the germline V gene. This CDR3 comprises 14 residues. The CDR3 bases are TGTGCCAGCAGTCGGACGGCTAGCACAGATACGCAGTATTTT. Translation gives CASSRTASTDTQYF.